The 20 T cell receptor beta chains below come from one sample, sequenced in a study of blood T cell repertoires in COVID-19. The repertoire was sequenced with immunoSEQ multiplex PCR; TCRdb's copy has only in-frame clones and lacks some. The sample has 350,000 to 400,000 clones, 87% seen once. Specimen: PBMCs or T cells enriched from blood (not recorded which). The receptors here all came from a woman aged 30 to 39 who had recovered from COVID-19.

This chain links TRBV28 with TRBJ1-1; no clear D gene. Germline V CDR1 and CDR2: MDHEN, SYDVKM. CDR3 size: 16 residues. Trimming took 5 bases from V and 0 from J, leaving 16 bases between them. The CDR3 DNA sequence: TGTGCCAGCAGTCCCTTGGTAATGAGGATGAACACTGAAGCTTTCTTT. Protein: CASSPLVMRMNTEAFF. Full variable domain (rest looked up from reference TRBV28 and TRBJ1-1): DVKVTQSSRYLVKRTGEKVFLECVQDMDHENMFWYRQDPGLGLRLIYFSYDVKMKEKGDIPEGYSVSREKKERFSLILESASTNQTSMYLCASSPLVMRMNTEAFFGQGTRLTVV.

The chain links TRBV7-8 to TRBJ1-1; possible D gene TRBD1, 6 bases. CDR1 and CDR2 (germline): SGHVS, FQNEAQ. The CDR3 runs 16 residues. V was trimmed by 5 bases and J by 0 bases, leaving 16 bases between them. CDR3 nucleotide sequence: TGTGCCAGCAGCAAGTTCCGGGACACCATGAACACTGAAGCTTTCTTT. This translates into CASSKFRDTMNTEAFF.

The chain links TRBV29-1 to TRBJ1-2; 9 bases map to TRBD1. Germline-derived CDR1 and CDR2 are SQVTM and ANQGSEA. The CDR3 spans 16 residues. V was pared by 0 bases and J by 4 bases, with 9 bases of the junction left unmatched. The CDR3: CSVEDRDRERGYGYTF. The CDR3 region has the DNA TGCAGCGTTGAAGACCGGGACAGGGAGCGGGGCTATGGCTACACCTTC.

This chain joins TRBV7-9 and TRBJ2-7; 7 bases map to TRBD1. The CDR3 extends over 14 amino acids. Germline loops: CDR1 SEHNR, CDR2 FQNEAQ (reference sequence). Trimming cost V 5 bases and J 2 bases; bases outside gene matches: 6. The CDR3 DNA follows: TGTGCCAGCAGCCCGAGACAGGGCACCTACGAGCAGTACTTC. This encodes CASSPRQGTYEQYF. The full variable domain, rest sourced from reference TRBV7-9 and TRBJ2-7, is DTGVSQNPRHKITKRGQNVTFRCDPISEHNRLYWYRQTLGQGPEFLTYFQNEAQLEKSRLLSDRFSAERPKGSFSTLEIQRTEQGDSAMYLCASSPRQGTYEQYFGPGTRLTVT.

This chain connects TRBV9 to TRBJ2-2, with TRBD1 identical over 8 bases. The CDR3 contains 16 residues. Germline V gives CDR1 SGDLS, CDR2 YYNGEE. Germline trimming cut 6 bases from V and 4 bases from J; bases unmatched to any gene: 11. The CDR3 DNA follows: TGTGCCAGCACGTTCACACAGGGGGTTGGCACCGGGGAGCTGTTTTTT. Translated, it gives CASTFTQGVGTGELFF.

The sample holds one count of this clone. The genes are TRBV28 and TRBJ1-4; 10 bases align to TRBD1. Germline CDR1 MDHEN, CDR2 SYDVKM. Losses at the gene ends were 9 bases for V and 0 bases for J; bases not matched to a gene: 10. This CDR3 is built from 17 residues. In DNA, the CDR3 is TGTGCCAGTCGGAGACAGGGGGCCCCTGCAACTAATGAAAAACTGTTTTTT. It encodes CASRRQGAPATNEKLFF. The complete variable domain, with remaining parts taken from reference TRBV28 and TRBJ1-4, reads DVKVTQSSRYLVKRTGEKVFLECVQDMDHENMFWYRQDPGLGLRLIYFSYDVKMKEKGDIPEGYSVSREKKERFSLILESASTNQTSMYLCASRRQGAPATNEKLFFGSGTQLSVL.

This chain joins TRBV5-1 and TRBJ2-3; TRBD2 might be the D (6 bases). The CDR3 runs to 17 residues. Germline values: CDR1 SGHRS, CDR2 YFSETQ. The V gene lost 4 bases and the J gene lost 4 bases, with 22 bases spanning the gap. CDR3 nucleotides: TGCGCCAGCAGCCCCCTGGGGGACTCTCGGGGTGCAGATACGCAGTATTTT. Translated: CASSPLGDSRGADTQYF.

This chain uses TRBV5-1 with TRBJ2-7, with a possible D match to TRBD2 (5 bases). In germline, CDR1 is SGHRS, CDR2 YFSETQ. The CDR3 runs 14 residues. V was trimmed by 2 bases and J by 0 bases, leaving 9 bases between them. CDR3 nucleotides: TGCGCCAGCAGCTTCGAGGGATTCTCCTACGAGCAGTACTTC. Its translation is CASSFEGFSYEQYF.

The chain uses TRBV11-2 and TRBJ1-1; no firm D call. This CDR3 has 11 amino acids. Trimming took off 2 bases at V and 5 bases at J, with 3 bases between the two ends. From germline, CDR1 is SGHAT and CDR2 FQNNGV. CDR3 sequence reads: CASSLSTEAFF. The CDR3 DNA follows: TGTGCCAGCAGCTTATCTACTGAAGCTTTCTTT.

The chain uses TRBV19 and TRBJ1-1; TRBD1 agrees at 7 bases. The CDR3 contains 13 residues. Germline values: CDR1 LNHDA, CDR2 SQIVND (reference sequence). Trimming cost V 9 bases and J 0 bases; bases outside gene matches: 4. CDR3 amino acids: CARGTALNTEAFF. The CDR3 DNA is TGTGCCAGAGGGACAGCGCTGAACACTGAAGCTTTCTTT.

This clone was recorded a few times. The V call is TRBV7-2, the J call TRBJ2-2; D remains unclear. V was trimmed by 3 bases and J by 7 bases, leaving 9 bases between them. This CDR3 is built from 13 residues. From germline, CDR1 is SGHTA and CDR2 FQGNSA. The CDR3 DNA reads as TGTGCCAGCAGCTTCCCGACGGGCGGGGAGCTGTTTTTT. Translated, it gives CASSFPTGGELFF.

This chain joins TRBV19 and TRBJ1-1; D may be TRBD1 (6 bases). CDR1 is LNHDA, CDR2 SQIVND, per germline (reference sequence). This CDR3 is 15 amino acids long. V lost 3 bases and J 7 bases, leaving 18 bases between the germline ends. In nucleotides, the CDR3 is TGTGCCAGTAGTATTTGGGGGCCCGGGGGGTTTGAAGCTTTCTTT. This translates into CASSIWGPGGFEAFF.

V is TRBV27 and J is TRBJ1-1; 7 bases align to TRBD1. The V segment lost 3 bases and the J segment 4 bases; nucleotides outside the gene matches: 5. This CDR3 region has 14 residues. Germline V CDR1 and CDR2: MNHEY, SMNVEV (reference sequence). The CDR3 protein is CASSFKGAVTEAFF. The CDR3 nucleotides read TGTGCCAGCAGTTTCAAGGGGGCAGTCACTGAAGCTTTCTTT.

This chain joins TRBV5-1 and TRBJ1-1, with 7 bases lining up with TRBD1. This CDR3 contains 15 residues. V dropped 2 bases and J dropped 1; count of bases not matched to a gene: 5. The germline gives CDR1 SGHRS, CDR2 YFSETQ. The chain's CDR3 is CASSFRQGWNTEAFF. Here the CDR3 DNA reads TGCGCCAGCAGCTTTCGACAGGGATGGAACACTGAAGCTTTCTTT.

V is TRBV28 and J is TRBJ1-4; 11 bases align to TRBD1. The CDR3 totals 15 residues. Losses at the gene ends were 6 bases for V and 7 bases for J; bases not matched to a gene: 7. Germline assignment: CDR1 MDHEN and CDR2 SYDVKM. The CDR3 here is CASSLRTGGIEKLFF. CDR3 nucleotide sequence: TGTGCCAGCAGCTTAAGGACAGGGGGCATTGAAAAACTGTTTTTT.

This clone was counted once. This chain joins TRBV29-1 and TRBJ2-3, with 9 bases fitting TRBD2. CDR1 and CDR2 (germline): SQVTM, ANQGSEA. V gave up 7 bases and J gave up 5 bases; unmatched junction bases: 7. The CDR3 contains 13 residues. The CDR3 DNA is TGCAGCGGCTTAGCGGGAGTTTTAGATACGCAGTATTTT. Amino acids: CSGLAGVLDTQYF.

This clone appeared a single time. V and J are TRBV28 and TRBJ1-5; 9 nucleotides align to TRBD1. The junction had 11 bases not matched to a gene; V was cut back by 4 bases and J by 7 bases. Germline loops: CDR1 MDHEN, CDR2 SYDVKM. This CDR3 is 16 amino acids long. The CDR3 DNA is TGTGCCAGCAGTTCCCCGGGACAGGGTGAGAGCCAGCCCCAGCATTTT. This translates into CASSSPGQGESQPQHF.

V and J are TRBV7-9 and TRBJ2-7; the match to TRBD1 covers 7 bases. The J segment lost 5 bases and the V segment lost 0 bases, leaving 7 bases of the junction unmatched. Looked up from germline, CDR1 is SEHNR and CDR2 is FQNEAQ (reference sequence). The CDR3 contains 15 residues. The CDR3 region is CASSLAQGVRDEQYF. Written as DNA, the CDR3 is TGTGCCAGCAGCTTAGCGCAGGGGGTAAGGGACGAGCAGTACTTC.

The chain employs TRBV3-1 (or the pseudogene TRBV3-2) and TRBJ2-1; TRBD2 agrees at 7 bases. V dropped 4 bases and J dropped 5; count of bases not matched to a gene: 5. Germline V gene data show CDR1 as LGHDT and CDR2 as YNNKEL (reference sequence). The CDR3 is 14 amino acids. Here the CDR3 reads CASSPRGRDNEQFF. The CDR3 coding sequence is TGTGCCAGCAGCCCGCGCGGGAGAGACAATGAGCAGTTCTTC.

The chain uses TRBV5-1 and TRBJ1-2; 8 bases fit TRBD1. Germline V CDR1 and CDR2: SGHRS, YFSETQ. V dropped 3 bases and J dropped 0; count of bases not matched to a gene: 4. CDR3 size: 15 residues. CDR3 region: CASSSGTGANYGYTF. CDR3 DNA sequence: TGCGCCAGCAGCTCGGGGACAGGTGCTAACTATGGCTACACCTTC.